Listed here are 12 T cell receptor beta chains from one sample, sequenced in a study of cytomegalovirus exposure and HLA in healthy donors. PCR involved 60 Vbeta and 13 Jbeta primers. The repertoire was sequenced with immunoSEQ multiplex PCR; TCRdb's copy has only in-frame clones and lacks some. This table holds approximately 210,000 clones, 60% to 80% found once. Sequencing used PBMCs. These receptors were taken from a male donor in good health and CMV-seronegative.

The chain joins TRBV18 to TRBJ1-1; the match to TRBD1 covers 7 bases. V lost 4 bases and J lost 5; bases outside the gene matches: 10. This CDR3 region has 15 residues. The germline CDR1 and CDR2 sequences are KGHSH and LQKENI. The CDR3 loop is CASSLRQGGGTEAFF. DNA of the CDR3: TGTGCCAGCTCACTTCGACAGGGTGGGGGGACTGAAGCTTTCTTT. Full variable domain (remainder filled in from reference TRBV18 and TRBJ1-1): NAGVMQNPRHLVRRRGQEARLRCSPMKGHSHVYWYRQLPEEGLKFMVYLQKENIIDESGMPKERFSAEFPKEGPSILRIQQVVRGDSAAYFCASSLRQGGGTEAFFGQGTRLTVV.

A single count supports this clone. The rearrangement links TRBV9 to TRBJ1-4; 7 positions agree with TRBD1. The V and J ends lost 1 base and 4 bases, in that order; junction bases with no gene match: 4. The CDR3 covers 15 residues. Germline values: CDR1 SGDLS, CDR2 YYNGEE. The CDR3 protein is CASSVTGDHNEKLFF. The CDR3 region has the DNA TGTGCCAGCAGCGTAACAGGGGACCATAATGAAAAACTGTTTTTT.

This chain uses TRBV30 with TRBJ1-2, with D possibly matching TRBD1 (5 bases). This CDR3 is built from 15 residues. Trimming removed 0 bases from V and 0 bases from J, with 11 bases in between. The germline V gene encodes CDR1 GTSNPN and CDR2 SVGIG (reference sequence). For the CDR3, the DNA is TGTGCCTGGAGTGTACTAAGGGGTTCTAACTATGGCTACACCTTC. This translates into CAWSVLRGSNYGYTF.

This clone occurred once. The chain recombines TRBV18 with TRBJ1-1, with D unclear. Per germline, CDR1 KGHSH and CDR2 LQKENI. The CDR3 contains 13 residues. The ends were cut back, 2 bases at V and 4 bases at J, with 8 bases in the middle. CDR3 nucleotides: TGTGCCAGCTCACCATCGCGGGCCACTGAAGCTTTCTTT. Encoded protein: CASSPSRATEAFF.

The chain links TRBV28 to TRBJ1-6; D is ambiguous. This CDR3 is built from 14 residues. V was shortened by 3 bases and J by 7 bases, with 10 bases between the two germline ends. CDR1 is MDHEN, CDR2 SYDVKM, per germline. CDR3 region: CASSFADRNSPLHF. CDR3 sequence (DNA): TGTGCCAGCAGTTTTGCGGATCGCAATTCACCCCTCCACTTT.

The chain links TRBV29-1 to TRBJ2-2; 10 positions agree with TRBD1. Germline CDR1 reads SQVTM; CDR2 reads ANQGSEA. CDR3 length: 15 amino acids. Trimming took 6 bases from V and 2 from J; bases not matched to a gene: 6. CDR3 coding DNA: TGCAGCGTCCGGACAGGGGGGCTAAACACCGGGGAGCTGTTTTTT. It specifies CSVRTGGLNTGELFF.

The CDR3 spells CASSPSGADYVGYTF. The CDR3, as DNA: TGCGCCAGCAGCCCCTCCGGCGCAGACTATGTCGGCTACACCTTC. J is TRBJ1-2 and V is TRBV5-1, with no clear D. V dropped 4 bases and J dropped 8 bases, with 21 bases sitting between them. Germline V lookup: CDR1 SGHRS, CDR2 YFSETQ. The CDR3 length is 15 residues.

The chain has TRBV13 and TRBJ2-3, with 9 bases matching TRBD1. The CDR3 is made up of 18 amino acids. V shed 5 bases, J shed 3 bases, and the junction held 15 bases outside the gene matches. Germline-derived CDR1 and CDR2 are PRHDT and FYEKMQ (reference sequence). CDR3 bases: TGTGCCAGCAGCCCGACGTCCCGGGACAGGGTTTGGACAGATACGCAGTATTTT. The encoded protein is CASSPTSRDRVWTDTQYF.

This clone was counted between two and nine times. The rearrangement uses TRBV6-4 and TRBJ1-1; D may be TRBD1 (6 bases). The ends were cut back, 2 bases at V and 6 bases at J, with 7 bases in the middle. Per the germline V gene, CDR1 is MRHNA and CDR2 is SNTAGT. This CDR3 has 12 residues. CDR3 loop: CASSDGGPEAFF. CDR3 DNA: TGTGCCAGCAGTGACGGGGGCCCTGAAGCTTTCTTT.

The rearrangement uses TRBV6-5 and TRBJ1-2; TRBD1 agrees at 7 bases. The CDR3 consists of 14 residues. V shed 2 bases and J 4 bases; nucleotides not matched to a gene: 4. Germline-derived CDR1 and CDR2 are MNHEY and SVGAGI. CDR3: CASSYDRDSYGYTF. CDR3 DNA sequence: TGTGCCAGCAGTTACGACAGGGACTCCTATGGCTACACCTTC.

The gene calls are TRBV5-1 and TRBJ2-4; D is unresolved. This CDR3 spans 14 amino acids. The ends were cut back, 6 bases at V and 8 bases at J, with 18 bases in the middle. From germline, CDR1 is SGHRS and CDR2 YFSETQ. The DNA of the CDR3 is TGCGCCAGCACCCTTGAGGCTGACGGCTACATTCAGTACTTC. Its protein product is CASTLEADGYIQYF.

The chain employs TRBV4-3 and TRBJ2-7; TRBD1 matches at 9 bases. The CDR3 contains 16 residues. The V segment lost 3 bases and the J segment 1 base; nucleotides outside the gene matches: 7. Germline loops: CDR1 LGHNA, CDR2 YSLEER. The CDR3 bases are TGCGCCAGCAGCCAGGCCCTGACAGGGGGATCCTACGAGCAGTACTTC. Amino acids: CASSQALTGGSYEQYF.